Below, one T cell receptor (beta chain) is given with its context. What it binds is not known. The PCR employed 60 Vbeta primers together with 13 Jbeta primers. TCRdb's copy holds only in-frame clones and misses some; the assay was immunoSEQ multiplex PCR. The sample holds 150,000 to 200,000 clones; 8.5% to 10% are singletons and the top ten take over 1%. The source of the sample is a study of cytomegalovirus exposure and HLA in healthy donors. The overall study: There were 117 million unique TCR beta sequences, drawn from 180 million or so T cells, in an earlier analysis. General observations from the study: Investigators reported fewer than 200 TCR beta chains as tied to cytomegalovirus.

The germline V gene has CDR1 PRHDT and CDR2 FYEKMQ (reference sequence). The V gene end was trimmed by 8 bases and the J gene end by 3 bases; junction bases not matched to a gene: 12. CDR3 length equals 15 residues. The clonotype originates from a woman in her 30s in good health and CMV-seropositive. The rearrangement joins TRBV13 to TRBJ1-1; 7 bases align to TRBD1. The sequenced sample consisted of PBMCs. This CDR3 is CASLRQGRWDTEAFF. CDR3 bases: TGTGCCAGCCTGAGACAGGGACGTTGGGACACTGAAGCTTTCTTT. Full variable domain (outside the CDR3, taken from reference TRBV13 and TRBJ1-1): AAGVIQSPRHLIKEKRETATLKCYPIPRHDTVYWYQQGPGQDPQFLISFYEKMQSDKGSIPDRFSAQQFSDYHSELNMSSLELGDSALYFCASLRQGRWDTEAFFGQGTRLTVV.